This T cell receptor beta chain was observed in a study of blood T cell repertoires in COVID-19. In the authors' methods: Amplification of reference gene primers was used by the study to estimate nucleated cell counts. TCRdb keeps only in-frame clones here, not all; method: immunoSEQ multiplex PCR. That table supplies the V and J calls and clone size; D and trimming were determined from the DNA. Among about 280,000 clones listed, 85% were seen once. V lost 7 bases, J lost 7 bases, and 22 bases stayed unmatched. Germline V lookup: CDR1 LNHDA, CDR2 SQIVND (reference sequence). CDR3 size: 18 residues. The clonotype originates from a woman aged 50 to 60 who had recovered from COVID-19. This chain joins TRBV19 and TRBJ1-2, with 9 bases matching TRBD1. The sequencing input was PBMCs or T cells enriched from blood (not recorded which). CDR3 sequence: CASNQARGPGQGFSGYTF. CDR3 DNA: TGTGCCAGTAACCAGGCCCGCGGTCCGGGACAGGGTTTTTCTGGCTACACCTTC. The full variable domain, rest sourced from reference TRBV19 and TRBJ1-2, is DGGITQSPKYLFRKEGQNVTLSCEQNLNHDAMYWYRQDPGQGLRLIYYSQIVNDFQKGDIAEGYSVSREKKESFPLTVTSAQKNPTAFYLCASNQARGPGQGFSGYTFGSGTRLTVV.